This is a list of T cell receptor beta chains from one sample in a study of human T cells and chemical hapten exposure. TCRdb re-analysed the RACE reads in MiXCR, keeping a single row per CDR3 protein. The sample includes about 96,000 distinct CDR3 sequences, roughly a tenth of them seen just once. The source was whole blood, collected in connection with sensitization to the hapten diphenylcyclopropenone (DPC). These receptors all come from a woman in her thirties or forties with alopecia areata. Some clones in this sample may be carry-over from other donors' samples. Both conserved end residues are trimmed from each CDR3. Each record gives: J gene, V gene, CDR3 protein.

TRBJ2-7	TRBV28	ASGSGSSYEQY
TRBJ2-5	TRBV7-9	ASSVYQGRETQY
TRBJ2-7	TRBV12-3/TRBV12-4	ASSPDRGSYEQY
TRBJ2-2	TRBV14	ASSQFPGLAGARTGELF
TRBJ2-2	TRBV6-2/TRBV6-3	ASSYTGAGSGELF
TRBJ1-5	TRBV7-9	ASSQGANNQPQH
TRBJ2-1	TRBV7-6	ASSSTTGDNEQF
TRBJ2-7	TRBV28	ASSIGQGTYEQY
TRBJ1-2	TRBV5-5	ASSSAGTNYGYT
TRBJ2-3	TRBV2	ANPQGGATDTQY
TRBJ2-1	TRBV12-3/TRBV12-4	ASSFGRGLEQF
TRBJ1-1	TRBV3-1	ASSQGLSDSEAF
TRBJ2-1	TRBV29-1	SVEFGTGWGEQF
TRBJ2-2	TRBV6-5	ASSYSGPGQGYTGELF
TRBJ1-2	TRBV20-1	SASRRGYT